This TCR beta chain was documented in a study of blood T cell repertoires in COVID-19. The method was immunoSEQ multiplex PCR; TCRdb's version includes in-frame clones alone and lacks a portion of them. Of about 220,000 clones listed, roughly 86% were seen once; the top ten hold roughly 10%. This CDR3 spans 13 amino acids. Trimming left V 2 bases short and J 3 bases short, with 6 bases between. Germline CDR1 reads MRHNA; CDR2 reads SNTAGT. This TCR was sampled from a woman between 45 and 65 years old with COVID-19, enrolled during active disease. The rearrangement uses TRBV6-4 and TRBJ2-3, with no clear D. The specimen was peripheral blood. The CDR3 DNA follows: TGTGCCAGCAGTGACGAGGTGACAGATACGCAGTATTTT. This gives the protein CASSDEVTDTQYF.